The T cell receptor beta chain under discussion was sequenced for a study of regulatory T cells in long-lasting Graves disease. Whole-study findings and limits: Repertoires from persistent disease leaned toward TRBV28, TRBJ1-2 and TRBJ2-5.

Building the TCR beta libraries relied on iRepertoire HTBI primers, and CDR3 regions underwent Arm-PCR. TCRdb itself ran the multiplex PCR reads through MiXCR, one entry per CDR3 protein. The sample records 620,000 or so distinct CDR3 sequences, around 17% being singletons. The V and J ends lost 5 bases and 2 bases, in that order; junction bases with no gene match: 10. This CDR3 is built from 17 residues. CDR1 is SNHLY, CDR2 FYNNEI, per germline. Time point denoted: newly diagnosed GD, antithyroid drugs for less than 3 months. Preparation of the TCR library used RNA extracted from PBMCs. This clonotype appeared many times. The antigen is unknown. This same sample was also part of a study on T cells in Graves' hyperthyroidism and ophthalmopathy. That study reports: Most thyroid clonotypes with frequency above 0.001 were detected in blood. A 13 V-J model separated ophthalmopathy from stable hyperthyroidism.

This material consisted of peripheral blood mononuclear cells (PBMCs), taken at new diagnosis, from a patient treated with antithyroid drugs. The rearrangement uses TRBV2 and TRBJ2-3; 10 positions match TRBD2. The sequence was obtained from a woman aged 25 to 39 with Graves disease. The CDR3 bases are TGTGCCAGCAGTCGCCGGACTAGCGGCCTCTTCACAGATACGCAGTATTTT. Its translation: CASSRRTSGLFTDTQYF.